This entry concerns a single TCR beta chain. From germline, CDR1 is LNHNV and CDR2 YYDKDF (reference sequence). The V end was cut by 0 bases, the J end by 7 bases, with 15 bases between. The CDR3 has 15 residues. The sample comes from a study of blood T cell repertoires in COVID-19. Only in-frame clones appear in the TCRdb table, and some are missing; sequencing was by immunoSEQ multiplex PCR. The table records fewer than 250,000 clones, around 90% of them present only once. The sample comprised peripheral blood. This chain links TRBV15 with TRBJ1-2, with a weak D call TRBD1 (6 bases). This TCR came from a man aged 30 to 39 with COVID-19, enrolled during active disease. The CDR3 DNA reads TGTGCCACCAGCAGAGATCTGTTGGGGGCCGGTGGCTACACCTTC. Residues: CATSRDLLGAGGYTF.